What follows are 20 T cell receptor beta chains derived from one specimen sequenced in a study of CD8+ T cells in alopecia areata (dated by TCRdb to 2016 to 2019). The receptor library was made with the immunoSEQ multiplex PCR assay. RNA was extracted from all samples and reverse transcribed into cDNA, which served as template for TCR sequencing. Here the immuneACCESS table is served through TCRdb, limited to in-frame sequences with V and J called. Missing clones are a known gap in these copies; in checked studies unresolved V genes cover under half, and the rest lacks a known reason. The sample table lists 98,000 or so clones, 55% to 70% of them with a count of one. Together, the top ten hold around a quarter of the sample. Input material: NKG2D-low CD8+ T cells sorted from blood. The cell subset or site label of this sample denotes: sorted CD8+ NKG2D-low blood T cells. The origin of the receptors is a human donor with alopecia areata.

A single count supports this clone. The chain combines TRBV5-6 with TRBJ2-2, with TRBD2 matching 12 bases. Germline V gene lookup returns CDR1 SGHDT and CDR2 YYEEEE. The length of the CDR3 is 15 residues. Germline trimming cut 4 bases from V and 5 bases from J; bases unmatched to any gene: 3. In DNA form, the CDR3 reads TGTGCCAGCAGCGCACTAGCGGGAGGTACCGGGGAGCTGTTTTTT. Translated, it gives CASSALAGGTGELFF.

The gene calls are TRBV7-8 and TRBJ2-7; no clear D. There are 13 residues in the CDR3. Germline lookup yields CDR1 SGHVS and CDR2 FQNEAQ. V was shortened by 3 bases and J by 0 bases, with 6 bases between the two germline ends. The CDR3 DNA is TGTGCCAGCAGCTTTGAGAGCTCCTACGAGCAGTACTTC. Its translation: CASSFESSYEQYF.

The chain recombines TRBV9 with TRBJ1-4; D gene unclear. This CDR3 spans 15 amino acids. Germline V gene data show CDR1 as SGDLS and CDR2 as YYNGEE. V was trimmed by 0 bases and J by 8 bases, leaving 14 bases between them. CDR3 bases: TGTGCCAGCAGCGTAGCGTCGGGCAGTGGGGAAAAACTGTTTTTT. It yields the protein CASSVASGSGEKLFF.

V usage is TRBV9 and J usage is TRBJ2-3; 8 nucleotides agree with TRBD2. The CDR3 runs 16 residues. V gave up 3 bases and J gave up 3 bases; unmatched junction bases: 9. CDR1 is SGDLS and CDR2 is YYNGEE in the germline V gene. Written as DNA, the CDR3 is TGTGCCAGCAGCGCCGAAGGAGCGGGAGTGACAGATACGCAGTATTTT. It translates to CASSAEGAGVTDTQYF.

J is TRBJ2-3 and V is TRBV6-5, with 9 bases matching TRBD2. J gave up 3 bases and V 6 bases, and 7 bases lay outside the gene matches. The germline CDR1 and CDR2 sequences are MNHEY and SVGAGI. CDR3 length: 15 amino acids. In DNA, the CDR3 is TGTGCCAGCAGCTACGGGCTAGCGGGGACAGATACGCAGTATTTT. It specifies CASSYGLAGTDTQYF.

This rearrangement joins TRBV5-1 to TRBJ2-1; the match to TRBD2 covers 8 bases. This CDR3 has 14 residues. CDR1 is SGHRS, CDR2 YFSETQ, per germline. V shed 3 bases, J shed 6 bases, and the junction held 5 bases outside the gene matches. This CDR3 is CASSSAGAANEQFF. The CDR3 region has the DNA TGCGCCAGCAGCTCAGCGGGAGCGGCCAATGAGCAGTTCTTC.

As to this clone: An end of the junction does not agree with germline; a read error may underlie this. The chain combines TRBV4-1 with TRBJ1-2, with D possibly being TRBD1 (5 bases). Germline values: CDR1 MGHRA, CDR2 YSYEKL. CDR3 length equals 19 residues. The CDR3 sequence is CASSQVQEPPRGLDYGYTF. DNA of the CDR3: TGCGCCAGCAGTCAAGTGCAAGAACCCCCTAGGGGCCTTGACTATGGCTACACCTTC.

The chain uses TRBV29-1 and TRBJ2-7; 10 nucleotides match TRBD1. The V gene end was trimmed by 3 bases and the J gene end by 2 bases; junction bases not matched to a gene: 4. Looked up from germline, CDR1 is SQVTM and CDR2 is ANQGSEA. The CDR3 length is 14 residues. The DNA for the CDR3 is TGCAGCGTTGAGGGGACAGGGGAAACCTACGAGCAGTACTTC. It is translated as CSVEGTGETYEQYF.

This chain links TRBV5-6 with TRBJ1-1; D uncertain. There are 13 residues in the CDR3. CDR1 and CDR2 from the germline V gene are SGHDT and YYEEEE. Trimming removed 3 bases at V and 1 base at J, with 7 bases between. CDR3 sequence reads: CASSSTQNTEAFF. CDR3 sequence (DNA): TGTGCCAGCAGCTCAACACAGAACACTGAAGCTTTCTTT.

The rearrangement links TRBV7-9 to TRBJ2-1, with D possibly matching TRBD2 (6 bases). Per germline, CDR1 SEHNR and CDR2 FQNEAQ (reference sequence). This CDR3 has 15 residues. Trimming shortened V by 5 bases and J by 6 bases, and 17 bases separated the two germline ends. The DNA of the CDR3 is TGTGCCAGCAGCCCAGGTCCTCTGGGGGGCAATGAGCAGTTCTTC. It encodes CASSPGPLGGNEQFF.

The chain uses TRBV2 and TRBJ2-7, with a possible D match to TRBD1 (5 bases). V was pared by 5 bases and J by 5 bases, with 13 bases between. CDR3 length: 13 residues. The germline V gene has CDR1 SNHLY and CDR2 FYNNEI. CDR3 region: CASSLDRGDEQYF. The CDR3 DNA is TGTGCCAGCAGTCTTGATAGGGGCGACGAGCAGTACTTC.

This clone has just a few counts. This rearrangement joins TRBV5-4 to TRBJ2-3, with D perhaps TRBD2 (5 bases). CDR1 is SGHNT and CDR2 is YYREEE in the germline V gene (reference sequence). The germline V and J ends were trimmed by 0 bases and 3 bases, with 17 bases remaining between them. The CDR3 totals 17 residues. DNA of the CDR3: TGTGCCAGCAGCTTGGTAGGGTCTAGCCCGACTACAGATACGCAGTATTTT. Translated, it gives CASSLVGSSPTTDTQYF.

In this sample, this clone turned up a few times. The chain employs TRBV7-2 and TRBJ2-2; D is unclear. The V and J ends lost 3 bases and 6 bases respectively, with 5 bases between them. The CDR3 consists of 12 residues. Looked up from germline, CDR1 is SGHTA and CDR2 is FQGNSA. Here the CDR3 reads CASSFRSGELFF. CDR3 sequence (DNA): TGTGCCAGCAGCTTTAGGTCCGGGGAGCTGTTTTTT.

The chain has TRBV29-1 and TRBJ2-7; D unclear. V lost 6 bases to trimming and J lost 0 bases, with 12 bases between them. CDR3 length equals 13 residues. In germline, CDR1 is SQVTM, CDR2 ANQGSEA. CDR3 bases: TGCAGCGTACTCTCGGAAAGCTCCTACGAGCAGTACTTC. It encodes CSVLSESSYEQYF.

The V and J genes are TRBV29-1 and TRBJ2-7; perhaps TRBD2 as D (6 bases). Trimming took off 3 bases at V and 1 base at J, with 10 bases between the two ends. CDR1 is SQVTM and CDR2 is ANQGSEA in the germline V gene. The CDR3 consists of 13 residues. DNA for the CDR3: TGCAGCGTTGATGAAGCGGGTTCCTACGAGCAGTACTTC. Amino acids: CSVDEAGSYEQYF.

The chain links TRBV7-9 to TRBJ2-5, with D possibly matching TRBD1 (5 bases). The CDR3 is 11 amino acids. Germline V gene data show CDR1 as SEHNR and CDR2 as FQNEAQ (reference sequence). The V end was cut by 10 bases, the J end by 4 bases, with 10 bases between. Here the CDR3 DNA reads TGTGCCACCGCCGACAGAGAGACCCAGTACTTC. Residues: CATADRETQYF.

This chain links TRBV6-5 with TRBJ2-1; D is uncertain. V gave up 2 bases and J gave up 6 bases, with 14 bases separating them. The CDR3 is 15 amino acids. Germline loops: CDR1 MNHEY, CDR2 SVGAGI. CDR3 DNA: TGTGCCAGCAGTTACGGTTCCTATCAGGCCAATGAGCAGTTCTTC. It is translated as CASSYGSYQANEQFF.

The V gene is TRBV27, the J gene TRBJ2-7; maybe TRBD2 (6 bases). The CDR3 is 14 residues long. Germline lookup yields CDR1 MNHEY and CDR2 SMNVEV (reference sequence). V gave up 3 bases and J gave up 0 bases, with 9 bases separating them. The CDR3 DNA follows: TGTGCCAGCAGTTTTGGCGGGGCCTCCTACGAGCAGTACTTC. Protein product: CASSFGGASYEQYF.

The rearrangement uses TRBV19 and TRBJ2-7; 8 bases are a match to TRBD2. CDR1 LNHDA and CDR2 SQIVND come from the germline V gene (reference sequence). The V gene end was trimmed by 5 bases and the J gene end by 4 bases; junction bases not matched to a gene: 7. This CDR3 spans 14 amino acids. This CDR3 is CASSPGSSGYEQYF. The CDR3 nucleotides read TGTGCCAGTAGTCCTGGTTCTAGCGGGTACGAGCAGTACTTC.

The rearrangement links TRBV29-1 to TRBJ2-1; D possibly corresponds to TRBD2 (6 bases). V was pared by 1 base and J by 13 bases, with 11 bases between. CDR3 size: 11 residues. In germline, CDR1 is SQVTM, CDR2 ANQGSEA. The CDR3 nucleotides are TGCAGCGTTGAAGTCTCCGGGACTCAGTTCTTC. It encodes CSVEVSGTQFF.